This record covers a single TCR beta chain. Its antigen is still unknown. Base-call qualities are not available, and no considerably larger clone is one nucleotide away. These data come from a study of lymphopenia after photon versus proton radiotherapy (dated by TCRdb to about 2019). Concerning the study at large: In patients with gastrointestinal tumors who developed high-grade lymphopenia, the study compared the immunological effects of photon radiation therapy with those of proton radiation therapy. The cohort included approximately 22 patients with gastrointestinal tumors who developed lymphopenia after receiving either photon or proton therapy. The goal of the study was to characterize the differences between the two radiation modalities in how they affect the immune system.

Libraries were made using the immunoSEQ multiplex PCR assay. T cell repertoires were profiled with deep sequencing of rearranged TCR beta loci together with multiparametric flow cytometry. This is the immuneACCESS table as TCRdb keeps it, with only in-frame sequences that have V and J called. A part of the clones is gone; compared with another copy, unresolved V genes explain less than half, and the rest is unexplained. In all, the sample holds about 18,000 clones, and 92% of those were seen once. The ten largest clones capture 1.7% of the sample. Summary of the overall study and its limitations: The survival association was examined only in patients who died, and the authors described better survival with proton therapy as a possibility, not as a demonstrated result. During treatment, patients who received proton therapy stayed relatively stable, whereas patients who received photon therapy lost naive T cells and TCR diversity and gained effector/memory populations. After the lymphocyte count nadir, photon-treated repertoires showed oligoclonal expansion, especially of CD8+ Temra cells, which drove the drop in diversity. Across the cohort, a larger post-nadir drop in TCR diversity was inversely correlated with overall survival time among patients who died.

The CDR3 runs 13 residues from the cysteine to the phenylalanine. The entry retains the CDR3 DNA only, 39 bases that are in frame from base 1. The germline V gene provides CDR1 SGDLS and CDR2 YYNGEE. The germline V and J ends show losses of 8 bases and 7 bases respectively, and no gene match explains 7 bases of the junction. The rearrangement combines TRBV9 with TRBJ2-1; 9 of the junction bases match TRBD1. The sample here was peripheral blood, taken from a patient treated with photon-based radiotherapy. This TCR derives from a woman in her forties with cholangiocarcinoma. At the DNA level, the sequence is TGTGCCAGACTGGGACAGGGTGGGAATGAGCAGTTCTTC. Translated, this gives CARLGQGGNEQFF.